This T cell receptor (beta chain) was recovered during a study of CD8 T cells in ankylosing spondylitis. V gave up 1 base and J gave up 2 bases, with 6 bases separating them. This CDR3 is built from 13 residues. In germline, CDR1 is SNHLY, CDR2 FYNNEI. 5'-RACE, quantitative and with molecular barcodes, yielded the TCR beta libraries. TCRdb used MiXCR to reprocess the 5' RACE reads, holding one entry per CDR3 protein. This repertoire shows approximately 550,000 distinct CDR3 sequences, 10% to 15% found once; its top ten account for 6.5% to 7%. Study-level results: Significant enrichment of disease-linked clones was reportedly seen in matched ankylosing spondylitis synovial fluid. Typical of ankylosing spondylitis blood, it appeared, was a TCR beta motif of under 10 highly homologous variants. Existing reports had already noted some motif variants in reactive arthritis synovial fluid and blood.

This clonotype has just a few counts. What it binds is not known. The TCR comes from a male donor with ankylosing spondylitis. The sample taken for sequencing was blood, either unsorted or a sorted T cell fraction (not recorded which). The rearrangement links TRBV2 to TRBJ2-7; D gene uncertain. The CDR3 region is CASSEVRTYEQYF. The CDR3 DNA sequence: TGTGCCAGCAGTGAAGTACGAACCTACGAGCAGTACTTC.